This entry features one T cell receptor beta chain sequence. No count is given, but going by its frequency this clonotype is medium-sized (0.01 to 0.1%). No antigen is known for it. Each CD8+ T cell subset was flow-sorted in triplicate, and 300,000 or so cells per subset were placed directly into RLT lysis buffer. To exclude memory contaminants, naive CD8+ T cells were stringently defined as CD45RO-CCR7+CD27+CD95-. Standard density gradient centrifugation was used to isolate peripheral blood mononuclear cells from buffy coats. Naive CXCR3-negative and CXCR3-positive CD8+ T cells were flow-sorted on a FACSAria III. Total RNA was extracted from sorted cells using an RNeasy Mini Kit. This entry comes from a study of CXCR3-negative and CXCR3-positive naive CD8 T cells (dated by TCRdb to between 2018 and 2021). Study-level background: In total, roughly 150 million TRB reads were obtained, or roughly 1.5 +/- 0.3 million reads per library. Data from ten to twelve donors, pooled across two independent experiments, went into the diversity and physicochemical repertoire analyses. For the TRBV-TRBJ cluster analysis, the naive subsets came from roughly 5 donors, while the memory cells came from 3 donors.

Sequencing took place on a NextSeq 550. The Human TCR Profiling Kit (MiLaboratory) was used to prepare UMI-labeled 5' RACE TRB cDNA libraries. cDNA synthesis used the entire amount of extracted RNA, and PCR amplification then used the entire amount of cDNA produced. Libraries were prepared in parallel using an identical number of PCR cycles. Processing in the source paper ran as follows. MIGEC and MiXCR extracted about 53,000 +/- 10,000 unique UMI-labeled TRB cDNA molecules per library, requiring at least two reads per UMI. On average, each library contained about 40,000 +/- 10,000 functional in-frame TRB CDR3 nucleotide clonotypes without stop codons. Diversity metrics, including normalized Shannon-Wiener and Chao1, were computed in VDJtools after downsampling to 5000 UMI-labeled TRB molecules per sample. VDJtools computed clonotype-size-weighted physicochemical properties of the central five CDR3 residues: interaction energy, strength, volume and Kidera factor 4. Based on TCRdb reprocessing of the reads, there is one entry per CDR3 protein sequence, and DNA is missing. The V and J calls come from TCRdb's annotation, not from the publication. The sample table includes over 6,500 distinct CDR3 sequences. The top ten clones comprise around 1.6% of the sample.

What the study reported, not specific to this receptor: Compared with CXCR3-negative naive cells, CXCR3-positive naive cells had TRB CDR3s with higher hydrophobicity (lower Kidera factor 4), lower energy, and higher strength and volume indices. Similar TRBV-TRBJ usage was shown by naive CXCR3-negative and CXCR3-positive cells from the same donor, whereas distinct patterns were shown by memory cells. Because surface CD5, which has been linked to self-reactivity in mice, was comparable between naive subsets, TCR interaction strength was also inferred from TRB CDR3 physicochemical properties. Both naive subsets had comparably high repertoire diversity, while memory CD8+ T cells had much lower repertoire diversity. Freshly isolated PBMCs were used for most assays because CXCR3 expression partially decreased after cryopreservation.

Sample: naive CXCR3- CD8+ T cells from blood. The cell subset or site tag for this specimen amounts to: CD45RO-CCR7+CD27+CD95- naive CD8+ T cells lacking CXCR3 (TNR3-). The receptor's source is a human donor in good health. Some clones in this sample may be carry-over from other donors' samples.

The CDR3 loop reads CSARTGYEQYF. The chain employs TRBV20-1 and TRBJ2-7; TCRdb proposes TRBD1, but this gene call is untestable without DNA. The germline V gene (reference sequence) provides CDR1 DFQATT and CDR2 SNEGSKA. From the cysteine up to the phenylalanine, the CDR3 has a length of 11 residues. Only the protein is on record.